This TCR beta chain was sequenced in a study of PD-L1 blockade in urothelial cancer (TCRdb year 2017). Background on the whole study: Every patient began therapy in the mid-2010s and was given atezolizumab 1,200 mg intravenously every 3 weeks. Durable clinical benefit was achieved by nine patients and was not achieved by 20 patients. Some 30 patients had pretreatment blood TCR-seq, about 25 had at least one posttreatment blood collection, and about 25 had tumor TCR-seq. In the same patients who had TCR sequencing, pretreatment tumors also underwent whole exome sequencing and RNA sequencing. An ECOG performance status of 0 or 1 was recorded for the patients, and 0 to 3 prior chemotherapy regimens had been received by the patients. Blood samples were analyzed at 3 weeks after treatment start (second dose) and at 6 weeks after treatment start. Pretreatment tumor samples and matched peripheral blood, collected serially before and after atezolizumab treatment, underwent TCR sequencing. Durable clinical benefit meant progression-free survival longer than 6 months, and TCR features were also tested against progression-free and overall survival. Blood samples gave median yields of about 140,000 T cells and 80,000 or so unique TCRs, along with a median clonality of 0.080. About 90% of the roughly 29 patients were identified as males with urothelial cancer of bladder origin, and a prior smoking history was reported by 18 of 29 patients. Somatic, immune and clinical correlates of response to PD-L1 blockade with atezolizumab in urothelial cancer were the focus of an exploratory multi-omic analysis. Study-wide conclusions, independent of this receptor: Greater expansion of tumor-associated TCR clones in peripheral blood 3 weeks after the start of treatment was observed in patients with durable benefit (n of about 20, p = 0.022). A pretreatment peripheral blood TCR clonality below the median was linked to improved progression-free and overall survival. Because of the small sample size (n ≈ 29) and the many exploratory analyses performed, the results are intended to be regarded as hypothesis-generating.

The germline V gene (reference sequence) provides CDR1 MNHEY and CDR2 SMNVEV. Spanning cysteine to phenylalanine, the CDR3 consists of 14 amino acids. Only the CDR3 part of the read is kept: 42 bases, read in frame from the first base. V loses 8 bases of germline sequence and J loses 7 bases, and the interval between the two ends is 18 bases. Synthetic TCR analog templates were spiked into each PCR so that absolute template abundance could be estimated from read counts. The immunoSEQ assay was used to amplify TCRbeta CDR3 regions from genomic DNA with bias-controlled V and J gene primers. Rearranged TCRbeta segments were sequenced at approximately 20X coverage. The paper's processing steps were these. Sequencing errors were corrected by clustering, and CDR3s were annotated against IMGT so that V, D and J genes could be assigned. Out-of-frame and stop-codon sequences were excluded, and only productive TCRbeta rearrangements were used in downstream analyses. Clonality was computed as one minus Shannon entropy normalized by the log of the number of unique productive sequences. Fisher's exact test with Benjamini-Hochberg correction, using a cutoff of adjusted p below 0.01, was how clones that differed between time points or between blood and tumor were identified. Imported from immuneACCESS, the table was reduced by TCRdb to in-frame sequences with V and J called. These copies leave out some clones; in studies compared against another copy, an unresolved V gene accounts for under half, and the cause of the remainder is not known. V, J and clone size are taken as reported in that table, and D and trimming were inferred from the DNA itself. The sample contains approximately 30,000 clones, around 75% of them found a single time. The ten largest account for roughly 1.9% of the sample.

A cohort of around 29 patients with locally advanced or metastatic urothelial carcinoma, treated at Memorial Sloan Kettering on a trial protocol, was included. Peripheral blood mononuclear cells were collected from each patient pretreatment and during treatment, giving between 1 and 8 total time points per patient. The Qiagen DNeasy Blood extraction kit was used to purify genomic DNA from total PBMCs and from tumor samples. PBMCs were collected pretreatment and during treatment, and were isolated and stored as previously described. As concerns this clone: What antigen it recognizes has not been identified. Qualities for individual bases were not recorded, and no much larger clone is one base off.

Recombination linked TRBV27 to TRBJ1-5; possibly the D gene is TRBD1, per 5 matching bases. This specimen consisted of PBMCs, obtained around atezolizumab (anti-PD-L1) treatment. The receptor's source is a man in his fifties with urothelial cancer. Here is the DNA: TGTGCCAGCTGTCAGTACGGAGGGGACCAGCCCCAGCATTTT. Protein translation: CASCQYGGDQPQHF.